This TCR beta chain was sequenced in a study of Ad26.COV2.S vaccination and SARS-CoV-2 variants. Study observations and caveats: Substantial response breadth was reportedly seen for spike-specific CD8+ and CD4+ T cells after vaccination.

The germline CDR1 and CDR2 sequences are SGHTA and FQGNSA. V was pared by 5 bases and J by 0 bases, with 12 bases of the junction left unmatched. The CDR3 extends over 17 amino acids. Comments on this clone: What it binds is not known.

Sequencing was performed with immunoSEQ multiplex PCR; in TCRdb, only in-frame clones are kept and a portion is missing. The sample records more than 40,000 clones, 65% to 90% being singletons. The source is a human donor who had recovered from COVID-19. The source material was peripheral blood, sampled after recovery from COVID-19. The chain couples TRBV7-2 to TRBJ2-5, with TRBD2 identical over 7 bases. DNA for the CDR3: TGTGCCAGCAGCCCCCTACAATGGGGAGGGGACCAAGAGACCCAGTACTTC. The encoded protein is CASSPLQWGGDQETQYF.